This is a list of T cell receptor beta chains from one sample in a study of T-cell memory formation after mild COVID-19. TCRdb processed the 5' RACE reads anew with MiXCR; each CDR3 protein has one entry. Here the sample spans over 400,000 distinct CDR3 sequences, 20% to 30% being singletons. Specimen: PBMCs or a T cell subset sorted from them (not recorded which). The source of these receptors is an adult woman who had mild COVID-19 (a few samples of this study predate the infection). Cell type and time point are not known. The CDR3 runs from the conserved cysteine through the conserved F or W. Size values are once, few and many counts, or a class for expanded clones, and some rows have none.

len | abundance | v_gene | CDR3aa
13 | few | TRBV7-2 | CASRGGLVDTQYF
13 | few | TRBV6-5 | CAAGLGDQETQYF
15 | - | TRBV7-8 | CASSPRTGYNQPQHF
12 | few | TRBV12-3/TRBV12-4 | CASSRGGNTIYF
15 | few | TRBV4-1 | CASSQVGTGYYEQYF
15 | few | TRBV4-3 | CASSQGTGPNQPQHF
17 | once | TRBV6-2/TRBV6-3 | CASSYSNERIPTDTQYF
11 | few | TRBV29-1 | CSCGANYGYTF
14 | - | TRBV6-5 | CASSSGLLRYEQYF
15 | - | TRBV6-1 | CASTLTSGVYNEQFF
14 | - | TRBV7-8 | CASSSPTDNYGYTF
12 | few | TRBV5-1 | CASSLRIGELFF
13 | many | TRBV19 | CASSIATFSSLHF
15 | many | TRBV11-2 | CASSPQLASTDTQYF
13 | many | TRBV20-1 | CSARTGTGVVQYF
13 | few | TRBV7-9 | CASSWTDTDTQYF
15 | many | TRBV12-3/TRBV12-4 | CASSLVAGGSYEQYF
15 | few | TRBV19 | CASSKTGTGTYEQYF
12 | - | TRBV27 | CASSTNGATQYF
14 | many | TRBV7-9 | CASSSDPQGSEQFF
12 | - | TRBV29-1 | CSVGTDGNTIYF
19 | few | TRBV7-8 | CASSLAGRTGPSGANVLTF
18 | many | TRBV20-1 | CSASRGGATTANTGELFF
13 | few | TRBV7-2 | CASSLRGIGELFF
15 | few | TRBV6-5 | CASSWTEANTGELFF
16 | - | TRBV5-5 | CASSLASNPSSYEQYF
16 | - | TRBV7-9 | CASSHAGLADSYEQYF
13 | - | TRBV6-2/TRBV6-3 | CASSYVGNNEQFF
16 | - | TRBV25-1 | CASSESQRATYNEQFF